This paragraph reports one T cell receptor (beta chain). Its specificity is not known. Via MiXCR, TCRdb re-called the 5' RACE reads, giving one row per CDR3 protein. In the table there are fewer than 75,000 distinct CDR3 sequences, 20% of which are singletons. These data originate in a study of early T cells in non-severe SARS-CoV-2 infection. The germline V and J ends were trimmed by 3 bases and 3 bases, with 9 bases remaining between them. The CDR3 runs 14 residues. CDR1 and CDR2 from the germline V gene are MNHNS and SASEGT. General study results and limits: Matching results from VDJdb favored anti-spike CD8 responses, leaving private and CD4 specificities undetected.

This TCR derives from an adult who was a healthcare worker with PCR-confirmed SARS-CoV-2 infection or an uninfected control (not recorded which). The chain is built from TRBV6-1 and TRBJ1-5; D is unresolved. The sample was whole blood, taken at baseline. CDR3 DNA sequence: TGTGCCAGCAGTGAGCCGGGCCTCAATCAGCCCCAGCATTTT. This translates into CASSEPGLNQPQHF.